This T cell receptor (beta chain) emerged from a study of identical twins. On this clonotype itself: No antigen is known for it.

A universal primer site came from template switching; cDNA carried unique molecular identifiers. TCRdb used MiXCR to reprocess the 5' RACE reads, holding one entry per CDR3 protein. Of approximately 690,000 distinct CDR3 sequences listed, approximately 6% are singletons. Study-level results: Sharing of beta out-of-frame sequences by twins showed a weaker excess.

The sequence was obtained from a man aged 18 to 30 in good health. The sample comprised naive T cells sorted from blood.

The CDR3 coding sequence is TGCAGTGCTAGAGTCTGGCGACCGAGCTCCTACGAGCAGTACTTC. This codes for CSARVWRPSSYEQYF. V is TRBV20-1 and J is TRBJ2-7; D is undetermined. Germline values: CDR1 DFQATT, CDR2 SNEGSKA (reference sequence). The CDR3 is made up of 15 amino acids. V was pared by 1 base and J by 0 bases, with 13 bases between.